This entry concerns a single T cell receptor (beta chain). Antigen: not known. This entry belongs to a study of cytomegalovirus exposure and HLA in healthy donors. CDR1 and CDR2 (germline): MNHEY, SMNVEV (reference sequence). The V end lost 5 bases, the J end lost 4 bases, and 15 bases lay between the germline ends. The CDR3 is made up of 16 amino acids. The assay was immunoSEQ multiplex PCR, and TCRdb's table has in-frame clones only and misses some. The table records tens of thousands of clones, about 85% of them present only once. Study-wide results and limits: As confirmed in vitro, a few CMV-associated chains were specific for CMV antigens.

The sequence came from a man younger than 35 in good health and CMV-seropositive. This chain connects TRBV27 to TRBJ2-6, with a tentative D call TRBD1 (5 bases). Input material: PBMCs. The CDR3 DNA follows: TGTGCCAGCAGTGGTCAGGGCTCGGTGGGGGCCAACGTCCTGACTTTC. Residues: CASSGQGSVGANVLTF. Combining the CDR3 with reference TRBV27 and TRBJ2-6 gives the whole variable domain EAQVTQNPRYLITVTGKKLTVTCSQNMNHEYMSWYRQDPGLGLRQIYYSMNVEVTDKGDVPEGYKVSRKEKRNFPLILESPSPNQTSLYFCASSGQGSVGANVLTFGAGSRLTVL.